Listed below are T cell receptor beta chains from one sample, sequenced in a study of a mutant IDH1 vaccine in newly diagnosed glioma. No antigen is known for these receptors. Only in-frame clones appear in the TCRdb table, and some are missing; sequencing was by immunoSEQ multiplex PCR. The data contain 100,000 to 150,000 clones, around four fifths of them singletons. Sample: PBMCs, taken from a glioma patient whose treatment included an IDH1 peptide vaccine. The receptors derive from a man in his forties or fifties with glioma. Each CDR3 is given with its conserved first and last residue. D genes are given only for firm matches. Size is stated for part of the rows, as once, few or many counts, or as a class when the clone is expanded.

cdr3_nt cdr3_aa j_call clone_size cdr3_length d_call v_call
TGTGCCAGCAGCTTAGGCCGCGGGGGGAGCACAGATACGCAGTATTTT CASSLGRGGSTDTQYF TRBJ2-3 NA 16 TRBD2 TRBV13
TGTGCCAGTAGACGGGAACAGACTTACAATGAGCAGTTCTTC CASRREQTYNEQFF TRBJ2-1 NA 14 NA TRBV19
TGTGCCAGCACCCGACAGGGCGGGAATTCACCCCTCCACTTT CASTRQGGNSPLHF TRBJ1-6 NA 14 TRBD1 TRBV6-5
TGTGCCAGCAGCGGCGCGTACGAGCAGTACTTC CASSGAYEQYF TRBJ2-7 NA 11 NA TRBV5-6
TGTGCCAGTAGTCCCGGGTCCCAGGGCGCTAACTATGGCTACACCTTC CASSPGSQGANYGYTF TRBJ1-2 NA 16 NA TRBV19
TGTGCCAGCAGCTCGGGGCCGGGACTAGAATCCTACGAGCAGTACTTC CASSSGPGLESYEQYF TRBJ2-7 NA 16 TRBD2 TRBV7-2
TGCGCCAGCAGCCCGCAAGTGCTCCTGAACACCGGGGAGCTGTTTTTT CASSPQVLLNTGELFF TRBJ2-2 NA 16 NA TRBV4-3
TGTGCCAGCAGGTCACCGGGACTAGCCTACGAGCAGTACTTC CASRSPGLAYEQYF TRBJ2-7 once 14 TRBD2 TRBV6-6
TGTGCCAGCAGCCAGACCGCATCTAACTATGGCTACACCTTC CASSQTASNYGYTF TRBJ1-2 NA 14 NA TRBV7-9
TGTGCCAGCGGCTTAAGGGTGGGGACTAGCACAGATACGCAGTATTTT CASGLRVGTSTDTQYF TRBJ2-3 NA 16 NA TRBV7-6
TGTGCCAGCAGCCAAGAGCGACAGAGTAATTCACCCCTCCACTTT CASSQERQSNSPLHF TRBJ1-6 few 15 NA TRBV4-2
TGTGCCAGCAGCCCCAGAGGGACAGGGAATTTCTACGAGCAGTACTTC CASSPRGTGNFYEQYF TRBJ2-7 NA 16 TRBD1 TRBV9
TGTGCCTGGACAAGGGGACTAGGCACAGATACGCAGTATTTT CAWTRGLGTDTQYF TRBJ2-3 NA 14 TRBD2 TRBV30
TGCGCCAGCAGCCAAGGCGTGGGACAGGGAGGGTCTGGGGCCAACGTCCTGACTTTC CASSQGVGQGGSGANVLTF TRBJ2-6 NA 19 TRBD1 TRBV4-3
TGTGCCAGCAGTTACTCGGGGCTAGCGGCTGACGAGCAGTACTTC CASSYSGLAADEQYF TRBJ2-7 NA 15 TRBD2 TRBV10-3
TGTGCCAGCTCACCCAGGGAATCAAGCTCCTACAATGAGCAGTTCTTC CASSPRESSSYNEQFF TRBJ2-1 NA 16 NA TRBV18
TGTGCCAGCAGTTACACGGGACGGACATATGGCTACACCTTC CASSYTGRTYGYTF TRBJ1-2 NA 14 NA TRBV6-5
TGCAGTGCTAATGGTGACACTGAAGCTTTCTTT CSANGDTEAFF TRBJ1-1 NA 11 NA TRBV20-1
TGTGCCAGCAGCTTAGCCCCGGGACAGGGGAACTACGAGCAGTACTTC CASSLAPGQGNYEQYF TRBJ2-7 NA 16 TRBD1 TRBV7-2
TGTGCCAGTAGAATGGGGACTAGCGGGTACACCGGGGAGCTGTTTTTT CASRMGTSGYTGELFF TRBJ2-2 once 16 TRBD2 TRBV19
TGTGCCAGCAGTTTATTTTTCGGTGAGGGCAATCAGCCCCAGCATTTT CASSLFFGEGNQPQHF TRBJ1-5 NA 16 NA TRBV27
TGTGCCAGCAGCTTTGAACCAGGCGGGAGTAAGTTCTTC CASSFEPGGSKFF TRBJ2-1 NA 13 TRBD2 TRBV7-3
TGTGCCAGCAGTTCCATCCCGATCGGCGGGGCCGGGAATGAGCAGTTCTTC CASSSIPIGGAGNEQFF TRBJ2-1 once 17 NA TRBV27
TGTGCCAGCAGCCTCGGGGCTCCGGCGAACACCGGGGAGCTGTTTTTT CASSLGAPANTGELFF TRBJ2-2 NA 16 NA TRBV7-9
TGTGCCAGCATTTCGCTGGGGGACTACTCCCAAGAGACCCAGTACTTC CASISLGDYSQETQYF TRBJ2-5 NA 16 TRBD2 TRBV2
TGTGCCAGCAGCCACGGAGATACGCAGTATTTT CASSHGDTQYF TRBJ2-3 NA 11 NA TRBV14
TGTGCCAGCAGTACCGGGGCAGTCTCCTACAATGAGCAGTTCTTC CASSTGAVSYNEQFF TRBJ2-1 NA 15 NA TRBV9
TGTGCCAGCAGCTTGGTAGAGAGCCACGAGCAGTACTTC CASSLVESHEQYF TRBJ2-7 NA 13 NA TRBV5-6
TGTGCCAGCAGCTTAGCCGGGACTGGGCGGACCGGGGAGCTGTTTTTT CASSLAGTGRTGELFF TRBJ2-2 NA 16 NA TRBV7-9
TGTGCCAGCAGCTCCCTAGCAGGGGGCGCCGGGGAGCTGTTTTTT CASSSLAGGAGELFF TRBJ2-2 NA 15 TRBD1 TRBV7-6
TGTGCCAGCACCCCCAGGGGGACCTATGGCTACACCTTC CASTPRGTYGYTF TRBJ1-2 few 13 TRBD1 TRBV5-4
TGTGCCAGCAGCGCCCTAGCGGGAGATTACAATGAGCAGTTCTTC CASSALAGDYNEQFF TRBJ2-1 NA 15 TRBD2 TRBV11-1
TGTGCCAGCAGCCCCGCGGACAGGGAGAACGGGGAGCTGTTTTTT CASSPADRENGELFF TRBJ2-2 NA 15 TRBD1 TRBV5-6